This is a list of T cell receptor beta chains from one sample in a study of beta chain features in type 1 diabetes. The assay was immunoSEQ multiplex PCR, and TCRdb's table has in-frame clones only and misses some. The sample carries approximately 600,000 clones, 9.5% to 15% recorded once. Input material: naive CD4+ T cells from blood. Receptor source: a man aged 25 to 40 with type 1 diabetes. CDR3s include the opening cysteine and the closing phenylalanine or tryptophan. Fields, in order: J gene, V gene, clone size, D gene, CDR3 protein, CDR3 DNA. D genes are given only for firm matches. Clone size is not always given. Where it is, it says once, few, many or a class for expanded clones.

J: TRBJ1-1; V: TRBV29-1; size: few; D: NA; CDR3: CSVGAAHGNTEAFF; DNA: TGCAGCGTTGGGGCAGCTCACGGGAACACTGAAGCTTTCTTT
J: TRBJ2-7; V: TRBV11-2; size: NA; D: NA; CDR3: CASTPRGGGYEQYF; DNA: TGTGCCAGCACCCCCAGGGGGGGTGGTTACGAGCAGTACTTC
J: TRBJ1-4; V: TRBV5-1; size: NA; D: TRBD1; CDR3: CASRGTGGEKLFF; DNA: TGCGCCAGCAGAGGGACAGGGGGCGAAAAACTGTTTTTT
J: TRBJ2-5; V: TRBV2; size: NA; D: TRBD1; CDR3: CASIPDRAAETQYF; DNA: TGTGCCAGCATCCCGGACAGGGCGGCGGAGACCCAGTACTTC
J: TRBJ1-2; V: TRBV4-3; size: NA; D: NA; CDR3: CASSQDMTGFGYTF; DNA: TGCGCCAGCAGCCAAGATATGACAGGATTTGGCTACACCTTC
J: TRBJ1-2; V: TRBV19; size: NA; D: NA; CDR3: CASSISVTDNYGYTF; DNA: TGTGCCAGTAGTATTAGTGTTACGGATAACTATGGCTACACCTTC
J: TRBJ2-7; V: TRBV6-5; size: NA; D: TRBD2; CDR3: CASSYSGGSSYEQYF; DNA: TGTGCCAGCAGTTACTCGGGGGGGAGCTCCTACGAGCAGTACTTC
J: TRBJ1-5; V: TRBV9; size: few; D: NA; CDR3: CASSVQGGNQPQHF; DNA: TGTGCCAGCAGCGTACAGGGCGGCAATCAGCCCCAGCATTTT
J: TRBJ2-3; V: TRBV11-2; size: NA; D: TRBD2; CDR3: CASSLDRGGDTQYF; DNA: TGTGCCAGCAGCTTAGATCGGGGGGGAGATACGCAGTATTTT
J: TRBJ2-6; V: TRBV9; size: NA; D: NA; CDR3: CASSVAAASSGANVLTF; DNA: TGTGCCAGCAGCGTAGCTGCGGCAAGCTCTGGGGCCAACGTCCTGACTTTC
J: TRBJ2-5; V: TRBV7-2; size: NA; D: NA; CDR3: CASSHTDWEETQYF; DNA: TGTGCCAGCAGCCACACAGACTGGGAAGAGACCCAGTACTTC